The clone carrying this T cell receptor beta chain is a singleton in its sample. Antigen specificity is unknown. Since a much larger clone is just one base distant, this may be a read error. TCR beta CDR3 sequences were amplified from RNA transcripts. Initially, a first-round RT-PCR of the TCR CDR3 employed the HTBI primer set. MiXCR was run by TCRdb on the multiplex PCR reads, yielding one entry per CDR3 protein. The sample comprises about 560,000 distinct CDR3 sequences, around 17% of which are singletons, and 18% rests with the top ten. No progression to ophthalmopathy during 18 months of follow-up defined stable disease. Diagnostic assessment was based on clinical symptoms, serum thyroxine and TRAb, thyroid ultrasound and orbital computed tomography. CDR3 length: 14 amino acids. V shed 2 bases and J shed 3 bases, with 10 bases lying between them. Germline CDR1 and CDR2: MNHNS and SASEGT. The data derive from a study of T cells in Graves' hyperthyroidism and ophthalmopathy.

Points from the study as a whole: Blood held most thyroid clonotypes expanded above 0.001 frequency.

V is TRBV6-1 and J is TRBJ1-1, with D perhaps matching TRBD1 (6 bases). What was sequenced was blood. The receptor's source is a woman between 18 and 29 years old with Graves' hyperthyroidism. DNA for the CDR3: TGTGCCAGCAGTGAACTTGCAGGGGACACTGAAGCTTTCTTT. Its translation: CASSELAGDTEAFF.